Sequencing of this TCR beta chain was carried out in a study of monozygotic twins with inflammatory bowel disease (dated by TCRdb to about 2019). General notes on the study: In total, about 28 monozygotic twin pairs made up the full study: 19 Danish pairs, all IBD-discordant, plus nine German pairs, of which four were IBD-concordant and five were IBD-discordant. The search for disease-associated traits relied mainly on comparing IBD patients with their genetically identical healthy co-twins within discordant pairs. Each individual had, on average, about 151 000 unique TCRalpha sequences and 181 000 unique TCRbeta sequences available for analysis. Here is what the overall study found, with its caveats: No difference in repertoire similarity was observed between concordant and discordant twins, possibly owing to limited statistical power. Because patients received different immunosuppressive treatments, the repertoires may have picked up extra background noise and variability between individuals. TCRbeta repertoire diversity, by inverse Simpson index, was decreased in IBD patients compared with their healthy co-twins. No single strong signal or clonotype linked to IBD turned up in the results, so the idea that one exists was not supported. IBD patients shared fewer clonotypes with other individuals than healthy twins did, most markedly in patients showing signs of disease activity. The analysis was unable to tell apart different T cell subtypes.

Comment on this clonotype: Its antigen is still unknown.

CDR1 SGHDT and CDR2 YYEEEE are derived from the germline V gene. CDR3 length: 16 amino acids, cysteine to phenylalanine. The DNA sequence is not available. From each donor, an approximately 2.4 ml peripheral blood sample was drawn into PAXgene tubes and stored at -80 degrees C. Without any T cell sorting, total RNA was extracted from whole blood using the PAXgene blood miRNA kit on an automated QIAcube. Peripheral blood from monozygotic twin pairs concordant or discordant for inflammatory bowel disease was subjected to deep TCRalpha and TCRbeta repertoire profiling with unique molecular barcoding. For every twin pair, smoking habits were documented, and each individual was categorised as a current, former or never smoker. Libraries were built with 5' RACE. For each TCR library, approximately 3.5 ug of total RNA was used. For each sample, cDNA was synthesized in eight separate reactions using SMARTScribe reverse transcriptase. During cDNA synthesis, template switching introduced unique molecular identifiers that contained a 6-nucleotide sample barcode. Two nested PCRs of about 15 and 9 cycles amplified the TCRalpha and TCRbeta cDNA, and bead purification followed each PCR. Before amplification, cDNA was treated with uracil DNA-glycosylase and purified using the QIAquick PCR purification kit. The second PCR added Illumina TruSeq-compatible adapters along with sample-specific barcodes. Library quality and concentration were assessed using TapeStation and Qubit, and about 5 ng of each library was pooled. Sequencing of the pooled libraries was done on an Illumina HiSeq2500 single-index Rapid Run using custom sequencing primers and 2 x 100 bp reads. The paper's data handling went like this. MiGEC version 1.2.6 was used for UMI-based consensus assembly to correct PCR and sequencing errors. MiXCR version 2.1.1 was used to carry out V(D)J alignment, clonotype assembly and CDR3 extraction. Gene usage, clonotype sharing and MAIT/NKT TCR abundance were normalised by analysing the top 1000, 10 000 and 20 000 clonotypes per sample. Diversity was computed as the inverse Simpson index with the vegan R package after downsampling to 27 000 UMIs. Paired Mann-Whitney U tests were applied to discordant twin pairs, with Benjamini-Hochberg correction for multiple testing. TCRdb reprocessed the reads; each CDR3 protein sequence makes one entry, and DNA is unavailable. TCRdb's processing, not the authors' own work, is the source of the V and J calls. This specimen's table enumerates 190,000 or so distinct CDR3 sequences. Less than 2% of the sample lies in the top ten.

The receptor was isolated from a human donor with ulcerative colitis or Crohn's disease, or a healthy co-twin of an affected twin (not recorded which). Sequenced: blood. In this chain, TRBV5-6 is recombined with TRBJ2-3; TCRdb's assignment of TRBD1 cannot be checked, as there is no DNA. The CDR3 here reads CASSLGQGSFTDTQYF. Extended through the reference TRBV5-6 and TRBJ2-3 proteins, this CDR3 yields the full variable domain: DAGVTQSPTHLIKTRGQQVTLRCSPKSGHDTVSWYQQALGQGPQFIFQYYEEEERQRGNFPDRFSGHQFPNYSSELNVNALLLGDSALYLCASSLGQGSFTDTQYFGPGTRLTVL.